This TCR beta chain was identified in a study of monozygotic twins with inflammatory bowel disease. Looked up from germline, CDR1 is SGHRS and CDR2 is YFSETQ. This CDR3 contains 14 residues. Per-sample cDNA came from eight separate reactions. No DNA is given; TCRdb re-called the 5' RACE reads and lists each CDR3 protein once. The data include about 350,000 distinct CDR3 sequences; the top ten clones carry approximately 2%. The chain combines TRBV5-1 with TRBJ2-2. Source material: blood. The TCR sequence derives from a human donor with ulcerative colitis or Crohn's disease, or a healthy co-twin of an affected twin (not recorded which). The CDR3 spells CASSFETNTGELFF.